Listed here are 8 T cell receptor beta chains from one sample, sequenced in a study of T-cell memory formation after mild COVID-19. One entry per CDR3 protein, called by TCRdb with MiXCR from the 5' RACE reads. Altogether approximately 300,000 distinct CDR3 sequences are present, approximately 8% being singletons, with the ten largest covering 20% to 25%. Material for sequencing was PBMCs or a T cell subset sorted from them (not recorded which). All receptors derive from a man younger than 35 who had mild COVID-19 (a few samples of this study predate the infection). Cell type and time point are not known.

Only a few counts were recorded for this clonotype. The V gene is TRBV20-1, the J gene TRBJ1-1, with D uncertain. Trimming cost V 4 bases and J 5 bases, with 14 bases left between them. Germline V CDR1 and CDR2: DFQATT, SNEGSKA (reference sequence). This CDR3 region has 13 residues. This chain's CDR3 is CSATIYIRTEAFF. The CDR3 DNA is TGCAGTGCTACAATATATATTCGAACTGAAGCTTTCTTT.

Only a few counts were recorded for this clonotype. V and J are TRBV4-3 and TRBJ1-2; 7 bases align to TRBD1. Germline V gives CDR1 LGHNA, CDR2 YSLEER. The CDR3 spans 16 residues. Germline trimming cut 0 bases from V and 6 bases from J; bases unmatched to any gene: 10. The CDR3 here is CASSQEPYKGAHGYTF. The CDR3 DNA reads TGCGCCAGCAGCCAAGAGCCTTACAAGGGGGCCCATGGCTACACCTTC.

In its sample, this clonotype was seen a few times. This chain connects TRBV24-1 to TRBJ2-1; D remains ambiguous. Trimming removed 1 base from V and 5 bases from J, with 11 bases in between. CDR1 is KGHDR and CDR2 is SFDVKD in the germline V gene. The CDR3 runs to 15 residues. CDR3: CATSDFGSTHNEQFF. For the CDR3, the DNA is TGTGCCACCAGTGATTTCGGGTCGACTCACAATGAGCAGTTCTTC.

This clonotype was detected ten times or more. The chain has TRBV9 and TRBJ2-3; D gene uncertain. V lost 3 bases to trimming and J lost 0 bases, with 20 bases between them. CDR3 size: 18 residues. Germline V gene sequence: CDR1 SGDLS, CDR2 YYNGEE. For the CDR3, the DNA is TGTGCCAGCAGCGCGACCCACAGCCTCCCCCCTAGCACAGATACGCAGTATTTT. Its translation is CASSATHSLPPSTDTQYF.

V and J are TRBV2 and TRBJ2-3; 10 bases line up with TRBD2. CDR3 length: 15 residues. Germline trimming cut 6 bases from V and 3 bases from J; bases unmatched to any gene: 6. CDR1 is SNHLY and CDR2 is FYNNEI in the germline V gene. The CDR3 DNA sequence: TGTGCCAGCAGGGATAGCGGGGGGTGGACAGATACGCAGTATTTT. This encodes CASRDSGGWTDTQYF.

This sequence joins TRBV6-6 and TRBJ1-2, with D uncertain. V was cut by 2 bases and J by 2 bases, with 12 bases left in between. Germline loops: CDR1 MNHNY, CDR2 SVGAGI (reference sequence). The CDR3 contains 15 residues. CDR3 sequence: CASSYSGDGNYGYTF. CDR3 bases: TGTGCCAGCAGTTACAGCGGGGATGGAAACTATGGCTACACCTTC.

This clonotype was detected ten times or more. The rearrangement uses TRBV12-3 or TRBV12-4 and TRBJ2-1; possibly TRBD1 for D (5 bases). The length of the CDR3 is 13 residues. The ends were cut back, 6 bases at V and 5 bases at J, with 11 bases in the middle. CDR3 in DNA: TGTGCCAGCAGAAGTCGGACACACAATGAGCAGTTCTTC. Translating it yields CASRSRTHNEQFF.

This clonotype has ten or more counts. V and J are TRBV7-2 and TRBJ1-1; D might be TRBD1 (5 bases). The CDR3 covers 14 residues. Germline V gene lookup returns CDR1 SGHTA and CDR2 FQGNSA. Trimming shortened V by 2 bases and J by 4 bases, and 11 bases separated the two germline ends. The CDR3 DNA reads as TGTGCCAGCAGCTTAAGTGGTGGGGGCACTGAAGCTTTCTTT. Protein product: CASSLSGGGTEAFF.